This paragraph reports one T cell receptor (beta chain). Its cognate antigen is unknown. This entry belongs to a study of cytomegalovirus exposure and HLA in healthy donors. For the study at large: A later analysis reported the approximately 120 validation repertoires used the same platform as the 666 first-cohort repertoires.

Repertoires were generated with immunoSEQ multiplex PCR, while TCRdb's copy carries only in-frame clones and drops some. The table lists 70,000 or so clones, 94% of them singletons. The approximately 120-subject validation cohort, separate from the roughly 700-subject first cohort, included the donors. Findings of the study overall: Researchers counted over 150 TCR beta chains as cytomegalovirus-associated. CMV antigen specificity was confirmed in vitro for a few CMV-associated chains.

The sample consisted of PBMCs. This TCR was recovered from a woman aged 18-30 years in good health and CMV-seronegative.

The chain's CDR3 is CATYLTTGIYNSPLHF. CDR3 coding DNA: TGTGCCACGTATCTAACGACAGGGATCTATAATTCACCCCTCCACTTT. The rearrangement links TRBV5-4 to TRBJ1-6; 7 positions agree with TRBD1. V lost 9 bases, J lost 3 bases, and 12 bases stayed unmatched. This CDR3 has 16 amino acids. Germline V CDR1 and CDR2: SGHNT, YYREEE (reference sequence).